These T cell receptor beta chains were read from a single sample in a study of blood T cells in healthy people across ages. TCRdb used MiXCR to reprocess the 5' RACE reads, holding one entry per CDR3 protein. The sample includes fewer than 2 million distinct CDR3 sequences, 30% to 40% of them seen just once. Specimen: blood. The receptor set was obtained from a human donor in good health. Both conserved end residues are part of each CDR3. Clone sizes are given selectively: once, few, many, or a class where the clone is expanded.

clone size,V gene,J gene,CDR3 protein
-,TRBV4-3,TRBJ2-1,CASSQERVRYNEQFF
few,TRBV15,TRBJ1-5,CATSRDPGTNQPQHF
once,TRBV6-5,TRBJ1-3,CASSYSDQVKTGNTIYF
-,TRBV7-9,TRBJ1-1,CASSLAGGHGNTEAFF
-,TRBV20-1,TRBJ1-1,CSASPGGTEAFF
-,TRBV9,TRBJ2-1,CASSYSGTSGGSAYNEQFF
many,TRBV7-9,TRBJ2-7,CASSLGNRGSSYEQYF
-,TRBV6-6,TRBJ2-1,CASTARSYNEQFF
few,TRBV13,TRBJ2-3,CASSLGPLGDTQYF
-,TRBV15,TRBJ2-3,CATSRDGMGFSTDTQYF
-,TRBV4-3,TRBJ1-6,CASSSGPANNSPLHF
-,TRBV2,TRBJ2-5,CASSEHTGREEAQYF
-,TRBV7-6,TRBJ1-4,CASSLGGSSGKLFF
-,TRBV5-1,TRBJ2-1,CASSYLDRDNEQFF
-,TRBV7-3,TRBJ1-2,CASSLMARDSYGYTF
-,TRBV20-1,TRBJ2-1,CSARDRRGQAIYNEQFF
-,TRBV4-3,TRBJ1-5,CASSQDPGPERPQHF
few,TRBV7-2,TRBJ2-1,CASSSFAGRNNEQFF
few,TRBV12-3/TRBV12-4,TRBJ2-1,CASALGEKRGNEQFF
-,TRBV7-2,-,CASSLGRTLSSYNEQYF
-,TRBV20-1,TRBJ2-7,CSARGGLAGALDRKYF
many,TRBV20-1,TRBJ1-5,CSASRDSNQPQHF
-,TRBV7-9,TRBJ1-6,CASSLVAGGRSPLHF
few,TRBV7-2,TRBJ2-7,CASSYTGTHEQYF
few,TRBV11-2,TRBJ1-2,CASSRPGDLYGYTF
-,TRBV12-3/TRBV12-4,TRBJ1-2,CASRRGGRDSFYTF
few,TRBV20-1,TRBJ2-1,CSATIGVGYNEQFF
many,TRBV7-9,TRBJ2-7,CASSLVVGIYEQYF
-,TRBV20-1,TRBJ1-5,CSGQGGLDQPQHF
once,TRBV4-2,TRBJ2-3,CASSQDKGSGGVTDTQYF
-,TRBV20-1,TRBJ2-7,CSATGTTIYEQYF
-,TRBV7-2,TRBJ2-1,CASSLDNFRGPSSYNEQFF
few,TRBV24-1,TRBJ2-7,CATSDPASGDSYEQYF
few,TRBV5-1,TRBJ2-6,CASSTETGANVLTF
few,TRBV7-2,TRBJ2-7,CASSLARLAESSYEQYF
few,TRBV6-6,TRBJ2-5,CASIRGLQETQYF
few,TRBV5-1,TRBJ1-1,CASSLDRTMNTEAFF
few,TRBV27,TRBJ1-2,CASSFVGTGEAYGYTF
-,TRBV5-1,TRBJ2-7,CASSSRDRIPYEQYF
-,TRBV4-3,TRBJ2-1,CASSVGGEGEQFF
-,TRBV6-6,TRBJ2-7,CGTGGGQAYEQYF
few,TRBV5-1,TRBJ2-5,CASSLTPDRGPHNEQYF
many,TRBV6-5,TRBJ1-4,CASSKGTTNEKLFF
-,TRBV6-2/TRBV6-3,TRBJ2-7,CASSYGSPSRGGEQYF
-,TRBV20-1,TRBJ2-5,CSATPGSHGWEQYF
-,TRBV7-8,TRBJ1-4,CASSLGNRDPRIEKLFF
few,TRBV11-2,TRBJ2-5,CASSRELAQQYF
few,TRBV5-6,TRBJ2-1,CASSLRPRNEQFF
-,TRBV7-9,TRBJ2-1,CASSLSRGDVDEQFF
few,TRBV7-6,TRBJ1-4,CASSSHRGEKLFF
-,TRBV12-3/TRBV12-4,-,CAGRGQGVINIQYF
few,TRBV12-3/TRBV12-4,TRBJ2-1,CASSFGNGAEQFF